This T cell receptor beta chain emerged from a study of blood T cells in healthy people across ages. Total RNA was isolated from each sample in quantities of at least 6 micrograms. Only a few counts were recorded for this clonotype. The antigen is unknown. PCR was performed a second time for roughly 7 to 12 cycles using a sample-barcoded 5' primer and a J-beta primer mix. MiXCR was run by TCRdb on the 5' RACE reads, yielding one entry per CDR3 protein. Here the sample spans around 1.7 million distinct CDR3 sequences, 28% being singletons. Germline assignment: CDR1 GTSNPN and CDR2 SVGIG (reference sequence). This CDR3 is 13 amino acids long. J gave up 6 bases and V 5 bases, and 7 bases lay outside the gene matches. General study points: Unsorted PBMCs ruled out conclusive naive versus antigen-experienced comparison.

The sample taken for sequencing was blood. This TCR derives from a woman aged 25-40 years in good health. The chain recombines TRBV30 with TRBJ1-2; 9 nucleotides agree with TRBD1. DNA for the CDR3: TGTGCCTGGGGGTTCGGGACAGGGAATGGCTACACCTTC. Translation gives CAWGFGTGNGYTF. Full variable domain (rest looked up from reference TRBV30 and TRBJ1-2): SQTIHQWPATLVQPVGSPLSLECTVEGTSNPNLYWYRQAAGRGLQLLFYSVGIGQISSEVPQNLSASRPQDRQFILSSKKLLLSDSGFYLCAWGFGTGNGYTFGSGTRLTVV.